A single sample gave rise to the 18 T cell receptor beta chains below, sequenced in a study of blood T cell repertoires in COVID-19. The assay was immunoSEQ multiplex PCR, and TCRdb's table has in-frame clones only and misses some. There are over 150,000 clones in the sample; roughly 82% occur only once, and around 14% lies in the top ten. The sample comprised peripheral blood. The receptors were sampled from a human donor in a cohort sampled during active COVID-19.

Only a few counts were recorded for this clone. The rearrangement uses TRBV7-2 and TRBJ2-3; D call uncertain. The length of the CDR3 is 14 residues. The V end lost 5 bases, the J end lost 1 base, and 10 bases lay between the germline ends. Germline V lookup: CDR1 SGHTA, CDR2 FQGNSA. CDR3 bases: TGTGCCAGCAGCCTCGGGTTGGGCACAGATACGCAGTATTTT. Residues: CASSLGLGTDTQYF.

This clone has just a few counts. DNA of the CDR3: TGTGCCAGCAGTGAAGGTGGCGGGGGAAGCTCCTACAATGAGCAGTTCTTC. Translating gives CASSEGGGGSSYNEQFF. The rearrangement uses TRBV6-1 and TRBJ2-1; 7 bases match TRBD2. This CDR3 is built from 17 residues. Germline V CDR1 and CDR2: MNHNS, SASEGT. The junction had 6 bases not matched to a gene; V was cut back by 1 base and J by 0 bases.

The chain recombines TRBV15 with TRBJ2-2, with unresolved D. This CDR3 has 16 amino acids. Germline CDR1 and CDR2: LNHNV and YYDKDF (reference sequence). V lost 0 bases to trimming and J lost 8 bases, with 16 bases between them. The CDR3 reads CATSRDRVDSAGELFF. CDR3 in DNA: TGTGCCACCAGCAGAGATCGGGTCGATTCGGCGGGGGAGCTGTTTTTT.

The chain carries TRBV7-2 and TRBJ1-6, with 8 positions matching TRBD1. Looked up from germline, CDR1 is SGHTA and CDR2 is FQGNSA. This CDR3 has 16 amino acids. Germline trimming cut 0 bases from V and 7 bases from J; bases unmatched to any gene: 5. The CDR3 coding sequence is TGTGCCAGCAGCTTAGCGGGGGACAGGCGAAATTCACCCCTCCACTTT. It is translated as CASSLAGDRRNSPLHF.

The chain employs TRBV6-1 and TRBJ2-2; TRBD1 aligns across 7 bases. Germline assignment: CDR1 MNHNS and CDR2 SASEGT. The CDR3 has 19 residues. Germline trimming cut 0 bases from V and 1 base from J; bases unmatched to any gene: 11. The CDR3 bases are TGTGCCAGCAGTGAAGCCCCCGGGACAGCAAGAGGGAACACCGGGGAGCTGTTTTTT. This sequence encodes CASSEAPGTARGNTGELFF.

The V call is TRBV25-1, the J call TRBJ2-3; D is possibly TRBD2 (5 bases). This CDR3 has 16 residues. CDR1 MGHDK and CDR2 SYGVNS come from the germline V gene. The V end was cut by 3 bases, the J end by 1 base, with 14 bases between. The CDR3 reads CASSDRRAERTDTQYF. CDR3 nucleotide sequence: TGTGCCAGCAGTGACAGGCGGGCGGAGCGCACAGATACGCAGTATTTT.

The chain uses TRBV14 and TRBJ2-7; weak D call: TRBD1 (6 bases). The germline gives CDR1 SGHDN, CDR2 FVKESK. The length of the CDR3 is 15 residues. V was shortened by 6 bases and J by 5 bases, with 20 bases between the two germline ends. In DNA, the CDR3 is TGTGCCAGCAGTTTAGACGAGGGGGAGTGGCACGAGCAGTACTTC. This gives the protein CASSLDEGEWHEQYF.

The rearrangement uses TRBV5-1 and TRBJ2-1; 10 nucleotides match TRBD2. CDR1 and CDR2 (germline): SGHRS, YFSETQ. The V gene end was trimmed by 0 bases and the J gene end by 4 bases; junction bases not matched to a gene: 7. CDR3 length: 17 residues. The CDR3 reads CASSLGPSGSGYNEQFF. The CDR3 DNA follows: TGCGCCAGCAGCTTGGGCCCTAGCGGGAGCGGTTACAATGAGCAGTTCTTC. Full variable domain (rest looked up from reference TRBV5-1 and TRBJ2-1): KAGVTQTPRYLIKTRGQQVTLSCSPISGHRSVSWYQQTPGQGLQFLFEYFSETQRNKGNFPGRFSGRQFSNSRSEMNVSTLELGDSALYLCASSLGPSGSGYNEQFFGPGTRLTVL.

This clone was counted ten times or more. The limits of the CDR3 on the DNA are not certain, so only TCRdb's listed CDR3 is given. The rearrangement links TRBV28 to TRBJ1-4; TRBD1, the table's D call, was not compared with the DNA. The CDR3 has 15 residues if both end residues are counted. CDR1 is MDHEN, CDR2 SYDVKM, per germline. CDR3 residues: CASSSSDRGYEKLFF.

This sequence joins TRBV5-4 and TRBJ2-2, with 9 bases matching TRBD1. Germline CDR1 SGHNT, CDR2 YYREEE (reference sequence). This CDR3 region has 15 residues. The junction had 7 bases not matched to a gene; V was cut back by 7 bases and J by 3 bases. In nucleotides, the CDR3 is TGTGCCAGCCGCACAGGGGGCCGTCACACCGGGGAGCTGTTTTTT. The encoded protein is CASRTGGRHTGELFF.

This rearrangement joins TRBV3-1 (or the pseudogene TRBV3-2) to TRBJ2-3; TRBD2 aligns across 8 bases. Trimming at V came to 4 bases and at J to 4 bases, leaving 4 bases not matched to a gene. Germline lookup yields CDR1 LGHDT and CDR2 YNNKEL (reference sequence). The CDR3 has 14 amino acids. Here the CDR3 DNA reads TGTGCCAGCAGCCCGGCGGGGGGACCAGATACGCAGTATTTT. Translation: CASSPAGGPDTQYF.

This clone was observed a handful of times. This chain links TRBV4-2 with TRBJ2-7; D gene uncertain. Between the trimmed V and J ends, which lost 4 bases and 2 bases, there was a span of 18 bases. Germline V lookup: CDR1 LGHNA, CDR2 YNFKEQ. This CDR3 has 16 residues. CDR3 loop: CASSRTTGQRTYEQYF. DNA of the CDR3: TGTGCCAGCAGCCGAACAACTGGCCAGCGAACCTACGAGCAGTACTTC.

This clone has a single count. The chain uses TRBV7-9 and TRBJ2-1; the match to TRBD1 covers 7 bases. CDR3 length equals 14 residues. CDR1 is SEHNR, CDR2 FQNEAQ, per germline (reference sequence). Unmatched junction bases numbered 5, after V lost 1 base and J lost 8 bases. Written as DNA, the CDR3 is TGTGCCAGCAGCTTAGACAGGGGATTCCATGAGCAGTTCTTC. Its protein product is CASSLDRGFHEQFF. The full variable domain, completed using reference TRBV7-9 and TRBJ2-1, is DTGVSQNPRHKITKRGQNVTFRCDPISEHNRLYWYRQTLGQGPEFLTYFQNEAQLEKSRLLSDRFSAERPKGSFSTLEIQRTEQGDSAMYLCASSLDRGFHEQFFGPGTRLTVL.

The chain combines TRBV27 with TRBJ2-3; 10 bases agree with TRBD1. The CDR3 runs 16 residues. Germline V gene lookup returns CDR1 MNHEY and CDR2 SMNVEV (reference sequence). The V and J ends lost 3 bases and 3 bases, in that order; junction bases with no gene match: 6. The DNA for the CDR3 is TGTGCCAGCAGTTTGTTGGACAGGGGGGGGACAGATACGCAGTATTTT. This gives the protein CASSLLDRGGTDTQYF.

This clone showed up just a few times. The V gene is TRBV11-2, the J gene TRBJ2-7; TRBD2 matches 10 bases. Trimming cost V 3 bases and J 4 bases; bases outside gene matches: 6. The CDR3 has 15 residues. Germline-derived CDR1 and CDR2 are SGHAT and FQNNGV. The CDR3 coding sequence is TGTGCCAGCAGCTTCGTCCTAGCGGGAGTGTACGAGCAGTACTTC. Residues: CASSFVLAGVYEQYF.

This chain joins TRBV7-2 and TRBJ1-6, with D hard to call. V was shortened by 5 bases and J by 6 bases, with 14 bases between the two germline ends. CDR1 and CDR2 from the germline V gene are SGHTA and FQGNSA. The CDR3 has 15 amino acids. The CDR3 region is CASSPGQAFNSPLHF. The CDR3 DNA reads TGTGCCAGCAGCCCAGGCCAGGCTTTTAATTCACCCCTCCACTTT.

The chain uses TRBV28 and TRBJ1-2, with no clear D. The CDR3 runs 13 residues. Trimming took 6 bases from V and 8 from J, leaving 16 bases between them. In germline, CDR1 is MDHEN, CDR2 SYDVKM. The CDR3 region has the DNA TGTGCCAGCAGACAAACAGAGACACGGGGCTACACCTTC. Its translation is CASRQTETRGYTF.

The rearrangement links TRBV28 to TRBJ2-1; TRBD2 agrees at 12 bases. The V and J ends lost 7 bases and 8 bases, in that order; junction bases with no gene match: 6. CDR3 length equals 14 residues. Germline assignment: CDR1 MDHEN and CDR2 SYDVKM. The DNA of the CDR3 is TGTGCCAGCAACCCTAGCGGGAGGGCCCATGAGCAGTTCTTC. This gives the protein CASNPSGRAHEQFF.